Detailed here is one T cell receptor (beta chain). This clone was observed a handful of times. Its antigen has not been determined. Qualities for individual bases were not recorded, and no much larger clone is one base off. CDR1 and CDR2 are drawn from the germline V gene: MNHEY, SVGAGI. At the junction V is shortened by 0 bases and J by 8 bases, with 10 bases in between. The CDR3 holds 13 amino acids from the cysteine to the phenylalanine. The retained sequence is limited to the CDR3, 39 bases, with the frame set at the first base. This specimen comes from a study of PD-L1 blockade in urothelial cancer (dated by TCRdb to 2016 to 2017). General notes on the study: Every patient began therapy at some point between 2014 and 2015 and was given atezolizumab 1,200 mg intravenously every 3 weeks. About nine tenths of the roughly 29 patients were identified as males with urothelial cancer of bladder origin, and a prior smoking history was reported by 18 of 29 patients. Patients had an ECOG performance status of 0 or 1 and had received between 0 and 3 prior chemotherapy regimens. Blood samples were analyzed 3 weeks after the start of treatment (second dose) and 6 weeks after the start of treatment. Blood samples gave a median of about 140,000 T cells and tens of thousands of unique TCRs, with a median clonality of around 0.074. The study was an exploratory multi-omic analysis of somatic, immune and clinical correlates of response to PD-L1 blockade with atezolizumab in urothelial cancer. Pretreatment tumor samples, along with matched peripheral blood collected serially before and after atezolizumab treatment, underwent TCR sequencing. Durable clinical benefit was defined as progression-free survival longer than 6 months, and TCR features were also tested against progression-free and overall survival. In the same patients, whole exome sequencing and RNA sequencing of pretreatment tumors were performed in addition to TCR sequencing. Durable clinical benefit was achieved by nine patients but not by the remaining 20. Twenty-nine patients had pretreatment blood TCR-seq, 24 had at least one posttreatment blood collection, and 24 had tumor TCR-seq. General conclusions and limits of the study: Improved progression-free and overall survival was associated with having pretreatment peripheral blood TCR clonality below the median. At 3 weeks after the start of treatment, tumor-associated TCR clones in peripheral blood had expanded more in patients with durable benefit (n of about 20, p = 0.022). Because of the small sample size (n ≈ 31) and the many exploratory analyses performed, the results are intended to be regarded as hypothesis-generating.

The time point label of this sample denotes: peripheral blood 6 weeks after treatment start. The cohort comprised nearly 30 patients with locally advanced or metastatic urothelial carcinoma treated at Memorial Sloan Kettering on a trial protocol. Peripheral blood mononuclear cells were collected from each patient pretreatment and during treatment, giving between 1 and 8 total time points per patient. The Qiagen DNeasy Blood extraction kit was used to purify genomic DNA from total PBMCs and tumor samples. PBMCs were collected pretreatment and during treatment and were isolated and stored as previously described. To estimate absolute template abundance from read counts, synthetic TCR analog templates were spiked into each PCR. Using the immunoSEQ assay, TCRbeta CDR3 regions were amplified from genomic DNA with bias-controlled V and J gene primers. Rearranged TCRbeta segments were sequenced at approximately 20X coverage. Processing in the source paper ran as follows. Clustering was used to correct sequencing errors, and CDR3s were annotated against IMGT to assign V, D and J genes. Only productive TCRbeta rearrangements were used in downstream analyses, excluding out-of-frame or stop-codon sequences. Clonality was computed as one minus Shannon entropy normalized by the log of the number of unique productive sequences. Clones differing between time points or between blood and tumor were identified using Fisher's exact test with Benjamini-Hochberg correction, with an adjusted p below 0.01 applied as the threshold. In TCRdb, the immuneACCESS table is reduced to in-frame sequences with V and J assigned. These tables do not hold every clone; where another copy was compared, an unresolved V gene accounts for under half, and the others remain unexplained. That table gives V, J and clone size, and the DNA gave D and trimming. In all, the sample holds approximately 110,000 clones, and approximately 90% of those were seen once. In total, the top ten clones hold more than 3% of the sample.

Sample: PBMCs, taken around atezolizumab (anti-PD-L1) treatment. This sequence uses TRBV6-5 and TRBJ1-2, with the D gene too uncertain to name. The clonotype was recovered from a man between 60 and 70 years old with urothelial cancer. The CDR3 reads CASSYSRWSGYTF. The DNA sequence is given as TGTGCCAGCAGTTACTCGAGATGGTCCGGCTACACCTTC.